Listed here are 18 T cell receptor beta chains from one sample, sequenced in a study of CD8 T cells in ankylosing spondylitis. The study, taken as a whole, reports: Apparently characteristic of ankylosing spondylitis blood was a TCR beta motif (under ten highly homologous variants).

What these receptors recognize is not known. TCRdb ran MiXCR on the 5' RACE reads and lists one entry per CDR3 protein. The repertoire holds 750,000 to 850,000 distinct CDR3 sequences, with approximately 12% as singletons. Sequenced input: blood, either unsorted or a sorted T cell fraction (not recorded which). These receptors came from a male donor with ankylosing spondylitis.

The table lists this clonotype with many counts. This chain connects TRBV6-5 to TRBJ2-3, with 12 positions matching TRBD2. CDR1 MNHEY and CDR2 SVGAGI come from the germline V gene. V dropped 4 bases and J dropped 3; count of bases not matched to a gene: 14. CDR3 length: 19 amino acids. For the CDR3, the DNA is TGTGCCAGCAGTTTTCGGCGGGGGGTGCTAGCGGGAGGGACAGATACGCAGTATTTT. This sequence encodes CASSFRRGVLAGGTDTQYF.

This clonotype was detected many times. The V call is TRBV10-3, the J call TRBJ2-1, with D uncertain. V lost 6 bases and J 12 bases, leaving 18 bases between the germline ends. The germline CDR1 and CDR2 sequences are ENHRY and SYGVKD. CDR3 length equals 13 residues. The CDR3 protein is CAIRPPSWSGQFF. The CDR3 region has the DNA TGTGCCATCAGACCTCCTAGTTGGAGTGGGCAGTTCTTC.

J is TRBJ1-1 and V is TRBV25-1; possible D gene TRBD1, 5 bases. There are 12 residues in the CDR3. Trimming shortened V by 3 bases and J by 10 bases, and 12 bases separated the two germline ends. CDR1 MGHDK and CDR2 SYGVNS come from the germline V gene. In nucleotides, the CDR3 is TGTGCCAGCAGTGACCAACCAGGGATAGCTTTCTTT. The encoded protein is CASSDQPGIAFF.

The chain has TRBV29-1 and TRBJ1-5; D is perhaps TRBD1 (6 bases). From germline, CDR1 is SQVTM and CDR2 ANQGSEA. The CDR3 runs to 14 residues. V dropped 4 bases and J dropped 0 bases, with 10 bases sitting between them. The CDR3 DNA reads as TGCAGCGTTGCCAGGGGATATAGCAATCAGCCCCAGCATTTT. Translating gives CSVARGYSNQPQHF.

The gene calls are TRBV5-1 and TRBJ1-1, with 10 bases aligning to TRBD1. Germline CDR1 and CDR2: SGHRS and YFSETQ. This CDR3 contains 15 residues. With 4 bases clipped from V and 8 bases from J, the junction kept 11 bases outside the gene matches. CDR3 bases: TGCGCCAGCAGCATAGGGACAGGGGACTTACCCGAAGCTTTCTTT. The encoded protein is CASSIGTGDLPEAFF.

This clonotype was counted between two and nine times. This sequence joins TRBV27 and TRBJ1-1; D gene uncertain. Germline CDR1 MNHEY, CDR2 SMNVEV (reference sequence). V shed 3 bases and J shed 1 base, with 12 bases lying between them. CDR3 length equals 15 residues. CDR3: CASSFSERSNTEAFF. The CDR3 DNA reads as TGTGCCAGCAGTTTTAGTGAACGGTCGAACACTGAAGCTTTCTTT.

The rearrangement uses TRBV7-2 and TRBJ2-1; TRBD2 agrees at 12 bases. With V trimmed by 2 bases and J by 5 bases, 4 bases remained unmatched. This CDR3 comprises 16 residues. Germline CDR1 SGHTA, CDR2 FQGNSA. The CDR3 loop reads CASSLQLAGGDNEQFF. CDR3 coding DNA: TGTGCCAGCAGCTTACAACTAGCGGGGGGAGACAATGAGCAGTTCTTC.

This clonotype was found a few times. The genes are TRBV7-9 and TRBJ1-4; no firm D call. This CDR3 contains 16 residues. Trimming removed 1 base at V and 1 base at J, with 10 bases between. Germline V lookup: CDR1 SEHNR, CDR2 FQNEAQ (reference sequence). The CDR3: CASSLGLSGTNEKLFF. The CDR3 bases are TGTGCCAGCAGCTTAGGGTTGTCGGGAACTAATGAAAAACTGTTTTTT.

The V gene is TRBV3-1, the J gene TRBJ1-2; no clear D gene. The V gene's germline CDR1 is LGHDT and CDR2 YNNKEL (reference sequence). This CDR3 is built from 15 residues. V shed 0 bases and J shed 4 bases, with 12 bases lying between them. CDR3 protein: CASSQEGGWTYGYTF. CDR3 sequence (DNA): TGTGCCAGCAGCCAAGAGGGAGGTTGGACCTATGGCTACACCTTC.

This clonotype was found many times. J is TRBJ2-1 and V is TRBV4-3; no clear D. The CDR3 has 14 amino acids. Germline V CDR1 and CDR2: LGHNA, YSLEER. The V gene lost 3 bases and the J gene lost 8 bases, with 14 bases spanning the gap. In DNA, the CDR3 is TGCGCCAGCAGCCAGGATCCATGGAGAGATGAGCAGTTCTTC. Protein: CASSQDPWRDEQFF.

This clonotype was seen at least ten times. The chain couples TRBV29-1 to TRBJ2-7; no clear D gene. Germline CDR1 and CDR2: SQVTM and ANQGSEA. Trimming took off 3 bases at V and 8 bases at J, with 8 bases between the two ends. The CDR3 totals 10 residues. CDR3 loop: CSVDKEKQYF. CDR3 DNA sequence: TGCAGCGTTGATAAGGAAAAGCAGTACTTC.

CDR3 amino acids: CASSRGDRDQETQYF. For the CDR3, the DNA is TGCGCCAGCAGCCGTGGGGACAGGGATCAAGAGACCCAGTACTTC. The chain uses TRBV5-1 and TRBJ2-5; 9 bases fit TRBD1. Germline CDR1 SGHRS, CDR2 YFSETQ. V was pared by 4 bases and J by 2 bases, with 6 bases of the junction left unmatched. The CDR3 consists of 15 residues.

There are many counts of this clonotype. The V and J genes are TRBV4-3 and TRBJ1-2; 8 bases match TRBD1. With 0 bases clipped from V and 8 bases from J, the junction kept 14 bases outside the gene matches. The CDR3 consists of 17 residues. Germline V CDR1 and CDR2: LGHNA, YSLEER. The DNA of the CDR3 is TGCGCCAGCAGCCAAGATTTCGTCGTAGGACAGGGAAGGGGCTACACCTTC. Its translation is CASSQDFVVGQGRGYTF.

The chain couples TRBV12-3 or TRBV12-4 to TRBJ1-2; tentatively, D is TRBD1 (6 bases). Trimming stripped 6 bases from V and 6 bases from J, with 17 bases between. The CDR3 has 14 amino acids. CDR3 residues: CASRLADTGNGYTF. CDR3 DNA: TGTGCCAGCAGACTGGCCGATACAGGGAATGGCTACACCTTC.

J is TRBJ2-3 and V is TRBV20-1; the match to TRBD2 covers 12 bases. CDR1 DFQATT and CDR2 SNEGSKA come from the germline V gene (reference sequence). The CDR3 contains 16 residues. The V gene end was trimmed by 6 bases and the J gene end by 5 bases; junction bases not matched to a gene: 12. CDR3 DNA: TGCAGTGCCCCAGAGCAACTAGCGGGAGGCGGAGATACGCAGTATTTT. Translated: CSAPEQLAGGGDTQYF.

This chain uses TRBV7-9 with TRBJ2-7; 7 positions match TRBD1. The V gene end was trimmed by 11 bases and the J gene end by 8 bases; junction bases not matched to a gene: 15. This CDR3 is 13 amino acids long. Germline lookup yields CDR1 SEHNR and CDR2 FQNEAQ (reference sequence). CDR3 residues: CAYKTGTASQQYF. CDR3 in DNA: TGTGCCTACAAGACAGGGACCGCTTCTCAGCAGTACTTC.

This clonotype was recorded many times. The rearrangement uses TRBV7-2 and TRBJ2-1; D might be TRBD2 (6 bases). CDR3 length equals 15 residues. V was trimmed by 7 bases and J by 5 bases, leaving 18 bases between them. Germline CDR1 reads SGHTA; CDR2 reads FQGNSA. CDR3: CASTSNGRRNNEQFF. In nucleotides, the CDR3 is TGTGCCAGCACCAGTAACGGGAGACGGAACAATGAGCAGTTCTTC. Full variable domain (outside the CDR3, taken from reference TRBV7-2 and TRBJ2-1): GAGVSQSPSNKVTEKGKDVELRCDPISGHTALYWYRQSLGQGLEFLIYFQGNSAPDKSGLPSDRFSAERTGGSVSTLTIQRTQQEDSAVYLCASTSNGRRNNEQFFGPGTRLTVL.

This clonotype has just a few counts. This sequence joins TRBV19 and TRBJ1-4, with no clear D. V gave up 3 bases and J gave up 14 bases, with 13 bases separating them. The germline CDR1 and CDR2 sequences are LNHDA and SQIVND (reference sequence). The CDR3 totals 12 residues. The CDR3 is CASSMTPNTLFF. DNA of the CDR3: TGTGCCAGTAGTATGACTCCAAATACGCTGTTTTTT.